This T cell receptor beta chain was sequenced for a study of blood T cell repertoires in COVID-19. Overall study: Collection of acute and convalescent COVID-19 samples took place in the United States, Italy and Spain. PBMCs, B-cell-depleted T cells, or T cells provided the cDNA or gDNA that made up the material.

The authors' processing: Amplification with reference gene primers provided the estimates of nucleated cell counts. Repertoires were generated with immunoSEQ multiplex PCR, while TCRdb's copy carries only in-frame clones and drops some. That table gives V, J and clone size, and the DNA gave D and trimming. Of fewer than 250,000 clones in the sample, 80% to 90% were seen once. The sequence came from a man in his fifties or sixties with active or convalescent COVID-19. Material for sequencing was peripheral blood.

The CDR3, as DNA: TGTGCCAGTAGTGAAACCAGGGCATTGGCATCTGAAGCTTTCTTT. This gives the protein CASSETRALASEAFF. This chain connects TRBV19 to TRBJ1-1; perhaps TRBD1 as D (5 bases). This CDR3 has 15 amino acids. In germline, CDR1 is LNHDA, CDR2 SQIVND (reference sequence). The germline V and J ends were trimmed by 5 bases and 6 bases, with 19 bases remaining between them.